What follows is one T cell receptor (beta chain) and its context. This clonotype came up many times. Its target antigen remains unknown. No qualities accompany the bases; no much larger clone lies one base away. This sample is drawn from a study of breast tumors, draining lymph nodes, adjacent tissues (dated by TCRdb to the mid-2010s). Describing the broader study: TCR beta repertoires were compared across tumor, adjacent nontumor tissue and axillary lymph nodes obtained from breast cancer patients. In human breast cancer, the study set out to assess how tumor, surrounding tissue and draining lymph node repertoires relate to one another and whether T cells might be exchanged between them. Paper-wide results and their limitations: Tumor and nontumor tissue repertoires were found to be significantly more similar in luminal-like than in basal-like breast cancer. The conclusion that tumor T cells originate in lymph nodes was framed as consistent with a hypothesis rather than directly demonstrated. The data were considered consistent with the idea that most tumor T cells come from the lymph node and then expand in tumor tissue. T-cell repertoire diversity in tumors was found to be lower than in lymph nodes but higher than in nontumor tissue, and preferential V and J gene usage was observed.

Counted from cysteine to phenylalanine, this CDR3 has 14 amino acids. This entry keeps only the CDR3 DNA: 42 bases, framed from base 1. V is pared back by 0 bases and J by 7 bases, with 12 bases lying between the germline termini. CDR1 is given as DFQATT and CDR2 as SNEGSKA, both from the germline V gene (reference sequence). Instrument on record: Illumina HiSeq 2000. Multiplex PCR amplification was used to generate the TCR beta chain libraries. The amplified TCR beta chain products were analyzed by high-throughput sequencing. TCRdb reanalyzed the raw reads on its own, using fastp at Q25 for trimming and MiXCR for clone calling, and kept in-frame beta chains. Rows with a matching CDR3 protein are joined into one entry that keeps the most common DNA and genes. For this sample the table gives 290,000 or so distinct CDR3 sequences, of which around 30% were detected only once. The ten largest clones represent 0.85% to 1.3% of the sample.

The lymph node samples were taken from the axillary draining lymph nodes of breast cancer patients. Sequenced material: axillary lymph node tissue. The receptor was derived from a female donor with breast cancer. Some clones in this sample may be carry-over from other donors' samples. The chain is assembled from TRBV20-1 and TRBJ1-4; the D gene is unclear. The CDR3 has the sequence CSARDETRGEKLFF. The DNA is TGCAGTGCTAGAGATGAGACACGGGGTGAAAAACTGTTTTTT.